These 14 T cell receptor beta chains share one sample of origin, sequenced in a study of OX40 agonist ivuxolimab in advanced cancers. TCRdb's copy holds only in-frame clones and misses some; the assay was immunoSEQ multiplex PCR. The sample consists of almost 85,000 clones, 90% to 95% of them appearing once. The specimen was CD4+ or CD8+ T cells sorted from blood, collected in a trial of the OX40 agonist ivuxolimab. These receptor sequences come from an adult with an advanced solid tumor such as melanoma, head and neck, liver or kidney cancer.

V gene TRBV11-2 combines with J gene TRBJ1-1; 8 nucleotides agree with TRBD1. J was trimmed by 6 bases and V by 9 bases; bases with no gene match: 6. The CDR3 extends over 12 amino acids. In germline, CDR1 is SGHAT, CDR2 FQNNGV. CDR3 residues: CASQGAGAEAFF. The CDR3 nucleotides read TGTGCCAGTCAGGGGGCCGGGGCTGAAGCTTTCTTT.

This rearrangement joins TRBV2 to TRBJ2-7, with TRBD2 as a possible D gene (7 bases). This CDR3 comprises 14 residues. Germline V gives CDR1 SNHLY, CDR2 FYNNEI. With 6 bases removed from V and 3 bases from J, the gap between germline ends came to 15 bases. The CDR3 here is CASRAGAGGYEQYF. CDR3 DNA: TGTGCCAGCAGGGCGGGGGCCGGGGGCTACGAGCAGTACTTC.

The chain combines TRBV2 with TRBJ2-3, with D maybe TRBD1 (7 bases). Germline V gene sequence: CDR1 SNHLY, CDR2 FYNNEI. This CDR3 has 15 residues. V was clipped by 6 bases and J by 7 bases, with 20 bases between them. Here the CDR3 reads CASSRGTVGLNTQYF. In nucleotides, the CDR3 is TGTGCCAGCAGCCGGGGGACAGTCGGACTGAATACGCAGTATTTT.

J is TRBJ1-2 and V is TRBV4-1; no reliable D call. There are 15 residues in the CDR3. The V gene's germline CDR1 is MGHRA and CDR2 YSYEKL. V dropped 0 bases and J dropped 4 bases, with 12 bases sitting between them. CDR3 region: CASSQEADPSYGYTF. DNA of the CDR3: TGCGCCAGCAGCCAAGAGGCGGACCCAAGCTATGGCTACACCTTC.

This clone was counted once. The chain recombines TRBV5-6 with TRBJ1-2, with D possibly matching TRBD1 (5 bases). Germline values: CDR1 SGHDT, CDR2 YYEEEE. Trimming took 1 base from V and 1 from J, leaving 8 bases between them. The CDR3 loop spans 14 amino acids. CDR3 residues: CASSLQGGNYGYTF. In DNA, the CDR3 is TGTGCCAGCAGCTTGCAGGGAGGTAACTATGGCTACACCTTC. The full variable domain, completed using reference TRBV5-6 and TRBJ1-2, is DAGVTQSPTHLIKTRGQQVTLRCSPKSGHDTVSWYQQALGQGPQFIFQYYEEEERQRGNFPDRFSGHQFPNYSSELNVNALLLGDSALYLCASSLQGGNYGYTFGSGTRLTVV.

This rearrangement joins TRBV7-2 to TRBJ2-7; D is possibly TRBD1 or TRBD2 (5 bases each). The V and J ends lost 5 bases and 3 bases respectively, with 11 bases between them. The germline V gene has CDR1 SGHTA and CDR2 FQGNSA. The CDR3 covers 13 residues. As DNA, the CDR3 is TGTGCCAGCAGCCTGGGACCATTCTACGAGCAGTACTTC. Translated: CASSLGPFYEQYF.

V gene TRBV9 combines with J gene TRBJ2-2; TRBD1 agrees at 8 bases. V gave up 4 bases and J gave up 15 bases; unmatched junction bases: 8. The CDR3 extends over 12 amino acids. The V gene's germline CDR1 is SGDLS and CDR2 YYNGEE. The DNA of the CDR3 is TGTGCCAGCAGCTCTGGGACAGGCCGCTTGTTTTTT. Its translation is CASSSGTGRLFF. The whole variable domain, remainder taken from reference TRBV9 and TRBJ2-2, is DSGVTQTPKHLITATGQRVTLRCSPRSGDLSVYWYQQSLDQGLQFLIQYYNGEERAKGNILERFSAQQFPDLHSELNLSSLELGDSALYFCASSSGTGRLFFGEGSRLTVL.

The count of this clone is one. The chain couples TRBV7-9 to TRBJ2-1; TRBD2 might be the D (5 bases). CDR3 length: 16 amino acids. Germline-derived CDR1 and CDR2 are SEHNR and FQNEAQ (reference sequence). V lost 2 bases and J 7 bases, leaving 18 bases between the germline ends. This CDR3 is CASSLLELGNWNEQFF. Written as DNA, the CDR3 is TGTGCCAGCAGCTTATTAGAACTAGGCAATTGGAATGAGCAGTTCTTC.

The chain links TRBV25-1 to TRBJ1-1; 7 bases are a match to TRBD1. V was pared by 4 bases and J by 7 bases, with 12 bases of the junction left unmatched. The CDR3 has 15 amino acids. Germline loops: CDR1 MGHDK, CDR2 SYGVNS. CDR3 in amino acids: CASSANTRTGYEAFF. The CDR3 DNA is TGTGCCAGCAGTGCCAACACCCGGACAGGCTATGAAGCTTTCTTT.

This clone was found once. J is TRBJ2-5 and V is TRBV9, with 9 nucleotides matching TRBD1. J gave up 3 bases and V 8 bases, and 5 bases lay outside the gene matches. This CDR3 comprises 13 residues. Germline lookup yields CDR1 SGDLS and CDR2 YYNGEE. This CDR3 is CASTGQGKETQYF. In DNA form, the CDR3 reads TGTGCCAGTACGGGACAGGGAAAAGAGACCCAGTACTTC.

This chain uses TRBV2 with TRBJ1-2; 11 positions agree with TRBD1. This CDR3 contains 16 residues. V was clipped by 4 bases and J by 4 bases; unmatched bases: 8. Germline V gives CDR1 SNHLY, CDR2 FYNNEI. In nucleotides, the CDR3 is TGTGCCAGCAGTGCTGGGGGACAGGGGGTTTTCTATGGCTACACCTTC. Its protein product is CASSAGGQGVFYGYTF.

The V call is TRBV5-1, the J call TRBJ1-1; D gene uncertain. The CDR3 sequence is 15 residues long. CDR1 SGHRS and CDR2 YFSETQ come from the germline V gene. V was shortened by 4 bases and J by 0 bases, with 13 bases between the two germline ends. The CDR3 spells CASSGNGEMNTEAFF. The DNA for the CDR3 is TGCGCCAGCAGCGGAAACGGGGAAATGAACACTGAAGCTTTCTTT.

The chain carries TRBV7-3 and TRBJ2-3; no clear D gene. Germline loops: CDR1 SGHTA, CDR2 FQGTGA. Trimming left V 2 bases short and J 2 bases short, with 5 bases between. The CDR3 is 13 residues long. The CDR3 DNA is TGTGCCAGCAGCTTATCCCCCACAGATACGCAGTATTTT. It codes for CASSLSPTDTQYF.

The rearrangement joins TRBV4-3 to TRBJ2-1; 11 bases are shared with TRBD2. J lost 8 bases, V lost 0 bases, and 3 bases had no gene match. CDR3 size: 15 residues. Germline V CDR1 and CDR2: LGHNA, YSLEER. CDR3 region: CASSQEPSGRHEQFF. The CDR3 DNA reads as TGCGCCAGCAGCCAAGAGCCTAGCGGGAGGCATGAGCAGTTCTTC.